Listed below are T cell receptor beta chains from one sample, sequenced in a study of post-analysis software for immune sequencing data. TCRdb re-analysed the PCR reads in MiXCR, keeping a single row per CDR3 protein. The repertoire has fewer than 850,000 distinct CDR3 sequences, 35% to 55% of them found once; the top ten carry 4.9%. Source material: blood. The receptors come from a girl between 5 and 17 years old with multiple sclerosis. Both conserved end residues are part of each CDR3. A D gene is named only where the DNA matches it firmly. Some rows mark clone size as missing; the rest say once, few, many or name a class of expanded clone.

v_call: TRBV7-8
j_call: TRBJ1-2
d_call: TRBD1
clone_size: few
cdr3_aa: CASSQGPGGVCTF
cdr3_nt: TGTGCCAGCAGCCAAGGCCCAGGGGGAGTATGCACCTTC

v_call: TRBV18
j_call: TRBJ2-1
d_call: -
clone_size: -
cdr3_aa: CASSPSGAHNEQFF
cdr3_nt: TGTGCCAGCTCACCCTCCGGCGCGCACAATGAGCAGTTCTTC

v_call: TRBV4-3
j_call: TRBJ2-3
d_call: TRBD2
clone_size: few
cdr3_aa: CASSQGLAFGPQYF
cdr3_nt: TGCGCCAGCAGCCAAGGACTAGCATTCGGTCCGCAGTATTTT

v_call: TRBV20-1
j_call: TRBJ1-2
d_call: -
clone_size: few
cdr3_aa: CSARVFGTQKKDYGYTF
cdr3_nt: TGCAGTGCTAGAGTATTTGGGACTCAAAAGAAGGACTATGGCTACACCTTC

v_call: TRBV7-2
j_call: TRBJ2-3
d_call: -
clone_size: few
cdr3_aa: CASSLAWPGASTDTQYF
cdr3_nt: TGTGCCAGCAGCTTAGCGTGGCCGGGAGCTAGCACAGATACGCAGTATTTT

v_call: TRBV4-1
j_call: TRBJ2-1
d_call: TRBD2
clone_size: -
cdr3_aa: CASAGLAAPNEQFF
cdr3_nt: TGCGCCAGCGCCGGACTAGCGGCCCCCAATGAGCAGTTCTTC

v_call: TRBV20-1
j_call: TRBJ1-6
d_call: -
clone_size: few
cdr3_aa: CSAIYNRVDSPLHF
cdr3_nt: TGCAGTGCTATATATAATCGGGTGGATTCACCCCTCCACTTT

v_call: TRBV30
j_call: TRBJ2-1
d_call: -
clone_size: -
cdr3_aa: CAWSVDFYNEQFF
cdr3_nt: TGTGCCTGGAGTGTCGACTTCTACAATGAGCAGTTCTTC

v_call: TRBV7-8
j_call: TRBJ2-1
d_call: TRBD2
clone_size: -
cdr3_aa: CASSLRTSGSPRQSEQFF
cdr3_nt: TGTGCCAGCAGCTTACGGACTAGCGGGAGTCCCCGGCAGTCTGAGCAGTTCTTC

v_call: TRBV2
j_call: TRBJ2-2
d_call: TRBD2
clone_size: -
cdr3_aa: CASSPREGGELFF
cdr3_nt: TGTGCCAGCAGCCCAAGGGAGGGAGGGGAGCTGTTTTTT

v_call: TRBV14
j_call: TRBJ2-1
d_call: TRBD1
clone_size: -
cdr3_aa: CASSLAGTGGHEQFF
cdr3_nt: TGTGCCAGCAGCCTGGCCGGGACAGGGGGACATGAGCAGTTCTTC

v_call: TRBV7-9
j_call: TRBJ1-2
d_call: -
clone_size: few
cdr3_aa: CASSFEAPNYGYTF
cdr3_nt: TGTGCCAGCAGTTTCGAGGCCCCCAACTATGGCTACACCTTC

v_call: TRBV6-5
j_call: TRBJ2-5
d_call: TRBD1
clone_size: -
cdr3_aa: CASRSGGETQYF
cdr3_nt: TGTGCCAGCAGGTCAGGGGGAGAGACCCAGTACTTC

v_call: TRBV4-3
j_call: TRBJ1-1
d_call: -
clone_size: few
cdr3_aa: CASSPRGFLNTEAFF
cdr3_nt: TGCGCCAGCAGCCCTAGAGGCTTTTTGAACACTGAAGCTTTCTTT

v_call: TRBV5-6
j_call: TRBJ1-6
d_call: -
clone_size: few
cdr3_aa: CASSIEGPAFDSPLHF
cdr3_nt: TGTGCCAGCAGCATCGAAGGCCCCGCCTTTGATTCACCCCTCCACTTT

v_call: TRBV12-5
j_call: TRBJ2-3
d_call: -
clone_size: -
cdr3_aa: CASGLAAEPGTQYF
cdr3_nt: TGTGCTAGTGGTTTGGCAGCAGAGCCAGGTACGCAGTATTTT

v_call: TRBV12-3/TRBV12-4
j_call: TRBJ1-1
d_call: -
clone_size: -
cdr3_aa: CASSLRGSTEAFF
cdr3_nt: TGTGCCAGCAGTTTAAGGGGTAGCACTGAAGCTTTCTTT

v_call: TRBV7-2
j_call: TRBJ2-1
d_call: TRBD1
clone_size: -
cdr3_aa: CASSLNPSQGNEQFF
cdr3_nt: TGTGCCAGCAGCTTGAACCCTTCACAGGGGAATGAGCAGTTCTTC

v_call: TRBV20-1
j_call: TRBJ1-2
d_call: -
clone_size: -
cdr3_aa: CSASSTIANYGYTF
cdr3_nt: TGCAGTGCTAGTTCTACAATAGCTAACTATGGCTACACCTTC

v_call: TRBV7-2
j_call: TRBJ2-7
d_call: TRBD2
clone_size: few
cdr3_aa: CASSLDYRGGGHSYEQYF
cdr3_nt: TGTGCCAGCAGCTTAGATTATAGAGGCGGGGGGCACTCCTACGAGCAGTACTTC

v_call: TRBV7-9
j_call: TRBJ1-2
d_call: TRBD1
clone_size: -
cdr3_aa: CASSLPDRAGGYTF
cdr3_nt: TGTGCCAGCAGCTTACCCGACAGGGCCGGAGGCTACACCTTC

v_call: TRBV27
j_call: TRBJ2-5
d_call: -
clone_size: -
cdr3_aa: CASRPSGMQETQYF
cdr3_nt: TGTGCCAGCAGACCCTCGGGGATGCAAGAGACCCAGTACTTC

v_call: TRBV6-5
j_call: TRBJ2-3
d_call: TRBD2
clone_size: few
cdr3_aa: CASSYGGRAADTQYF
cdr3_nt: TGTGCCAGCAGTTACGGCGGGAGGGCCGCAGATACGCAGTATTTT

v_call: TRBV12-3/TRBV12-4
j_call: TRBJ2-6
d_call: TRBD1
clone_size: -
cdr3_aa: CASKTLGTGGVGANVLTF
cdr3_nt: TGTGCCAGCAAAACCTTGGGGACAGGGGGAGTTGGGGCCAACGTCCTGACTTTC

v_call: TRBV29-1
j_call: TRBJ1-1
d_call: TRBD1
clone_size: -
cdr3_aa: CSVEDPLRDSRGNTEAFF
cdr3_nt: TGCAGCGTTGAAGATCCCCTCAGGGACAGCCGAGGGAACACTGAAGCTTTCTTC

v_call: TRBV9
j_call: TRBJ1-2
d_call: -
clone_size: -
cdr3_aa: CASSVATGGLYGYTF
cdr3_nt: TGTGCCAGCAGCGTAGCTACGGGGGGACTCTATGGCTACACCTTC